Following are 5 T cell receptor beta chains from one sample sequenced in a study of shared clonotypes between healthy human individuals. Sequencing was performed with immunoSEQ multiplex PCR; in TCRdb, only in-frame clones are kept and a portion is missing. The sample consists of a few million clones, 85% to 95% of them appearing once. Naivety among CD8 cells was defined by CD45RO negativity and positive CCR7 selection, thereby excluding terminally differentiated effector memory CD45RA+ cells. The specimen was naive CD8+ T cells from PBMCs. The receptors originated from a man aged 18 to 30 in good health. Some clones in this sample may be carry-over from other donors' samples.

CDR3 in amino acids: CASSQVNSNQPQHF. CDR3 in DNA: TGCGCCAGCAGCCAGGTAAATAGCAATCAGCCCCAGCATTTT. The rearrangement uses TRBV4-1 and TRBJ1-5; no firm D call. CDR1 and CDR2 (germline): MGHRA, YSYEKL. V was pared by 3 bases and J by 0 bases, with 6 bases between. The CDR3 covers 14 residues.

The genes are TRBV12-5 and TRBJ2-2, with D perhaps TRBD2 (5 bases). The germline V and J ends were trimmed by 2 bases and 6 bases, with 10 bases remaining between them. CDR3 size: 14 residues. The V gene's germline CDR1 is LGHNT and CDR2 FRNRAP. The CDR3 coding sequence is TGTGCTAGTGGTTTGCGGCTGGGAGCCGGGGAGCTGTTTTTT. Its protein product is CASGLRLGAGELFF.

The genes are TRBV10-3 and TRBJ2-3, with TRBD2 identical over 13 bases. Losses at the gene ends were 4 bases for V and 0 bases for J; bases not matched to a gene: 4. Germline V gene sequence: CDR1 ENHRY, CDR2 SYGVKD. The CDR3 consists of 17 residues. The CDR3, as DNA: TGTGCCATCAGTGGGACTAGCGGGAGTGGGAGCACAGATACGCAGTATTTT. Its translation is CAISGTSGSGSTDTQYF.

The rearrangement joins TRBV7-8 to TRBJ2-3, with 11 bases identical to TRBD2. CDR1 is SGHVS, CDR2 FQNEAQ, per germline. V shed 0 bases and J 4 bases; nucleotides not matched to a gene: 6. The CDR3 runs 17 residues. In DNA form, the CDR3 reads TGTGCCAGCAGCTTAGCGTTAGCGGGAGGGTTTGCAGATACGCAGTATTTT. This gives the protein CASSLALAGGFADTQYF.

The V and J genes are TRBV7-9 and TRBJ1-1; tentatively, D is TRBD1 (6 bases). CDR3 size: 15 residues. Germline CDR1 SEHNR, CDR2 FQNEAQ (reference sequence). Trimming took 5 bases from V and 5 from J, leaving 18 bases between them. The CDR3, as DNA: TGTGCCAGCAGCGCCGACCGGGGGGCGAGAACTGAAGCTTTCTTT. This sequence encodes CASSADRGARTEAFF.